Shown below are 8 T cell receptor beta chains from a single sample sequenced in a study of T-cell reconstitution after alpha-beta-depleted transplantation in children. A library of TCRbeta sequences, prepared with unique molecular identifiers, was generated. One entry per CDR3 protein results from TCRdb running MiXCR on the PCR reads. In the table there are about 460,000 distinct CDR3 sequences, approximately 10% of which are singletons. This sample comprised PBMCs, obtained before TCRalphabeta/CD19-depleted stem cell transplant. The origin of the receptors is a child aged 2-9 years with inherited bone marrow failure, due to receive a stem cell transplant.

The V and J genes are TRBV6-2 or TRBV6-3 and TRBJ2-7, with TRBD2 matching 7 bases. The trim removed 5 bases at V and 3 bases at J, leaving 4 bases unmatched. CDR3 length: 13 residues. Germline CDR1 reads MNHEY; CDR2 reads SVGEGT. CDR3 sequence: CASSTGTIYEQYF. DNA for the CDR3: TGTGCCAGCAGTACCGGGACTATCTACGAGCAGTACTTC.

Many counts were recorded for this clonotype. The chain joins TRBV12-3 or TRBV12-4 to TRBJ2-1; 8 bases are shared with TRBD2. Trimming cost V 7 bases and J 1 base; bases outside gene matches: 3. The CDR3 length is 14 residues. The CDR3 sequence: CASTPGGSYNEQFF. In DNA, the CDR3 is TGTGCCAGCACCCCGGGGGGGTCCTACAATGAGCAGTTCTTC.

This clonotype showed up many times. The CDR3 spells CAISEGWGPPHQETQYF. The CDR3 DNA sequence: TGTGCCATCAGTGAAGGGTGGGGACCCCCCCACCAAGAGACCCAGTACTTC. The V and J genes are TRBV10-3 and TRBJ2-5; tentatively, D is TRBD1 or TRBD2 (5 bases each). The germline V gene encodes CDR1 ENHRY and CDR2 SYGVKD. The V end was cut by 3 bases, the J end by 0 bases, with 17 bases between. The CDR3 runs 17 residues.

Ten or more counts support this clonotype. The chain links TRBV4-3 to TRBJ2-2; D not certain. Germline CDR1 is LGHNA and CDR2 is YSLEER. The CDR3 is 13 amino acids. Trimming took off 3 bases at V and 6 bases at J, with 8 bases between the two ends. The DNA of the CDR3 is TGCGCCAGCAGCCAGAATAGGGCCGGGGAGCTGTTTTTT. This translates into CASSQNRAGELFF.

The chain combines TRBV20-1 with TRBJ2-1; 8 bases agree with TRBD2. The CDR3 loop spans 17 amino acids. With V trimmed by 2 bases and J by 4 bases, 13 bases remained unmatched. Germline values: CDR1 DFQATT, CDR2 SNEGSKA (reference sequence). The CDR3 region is CSARSPVGLAGYNEQFF. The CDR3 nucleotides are TGCAGTGCTAGAAGCCCCGTCGGGCTAGCGGGTTACAATGAGCAGTTCTTC.

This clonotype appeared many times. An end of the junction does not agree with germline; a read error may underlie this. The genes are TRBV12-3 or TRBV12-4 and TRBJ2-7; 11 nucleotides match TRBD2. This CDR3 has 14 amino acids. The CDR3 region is CASSIAGGEREQYF. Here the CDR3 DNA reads TGTGCCAGCAGTATAGCGGGAGGGGAGCGCGAGCAGTACTTC.

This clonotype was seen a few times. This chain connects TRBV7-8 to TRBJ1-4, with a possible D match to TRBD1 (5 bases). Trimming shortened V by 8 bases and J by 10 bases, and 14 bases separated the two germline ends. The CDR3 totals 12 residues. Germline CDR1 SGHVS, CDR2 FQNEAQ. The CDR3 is CASGREGVKLFF. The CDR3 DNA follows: TGTGCCAGCGGCCGGGAAGGGGTAAAACTGTTTTTT. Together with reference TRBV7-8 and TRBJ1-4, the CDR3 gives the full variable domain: GAGVSQSPRYKVAKRGQDVALRCDPISGHVSLFWYQQALGQGPEFLTYFQNEAQLDKSGLPSDRFFAERPEGSVSTLKIQRTQQEDSAVYLCASGREGVKLFFGSGTQLSVL.

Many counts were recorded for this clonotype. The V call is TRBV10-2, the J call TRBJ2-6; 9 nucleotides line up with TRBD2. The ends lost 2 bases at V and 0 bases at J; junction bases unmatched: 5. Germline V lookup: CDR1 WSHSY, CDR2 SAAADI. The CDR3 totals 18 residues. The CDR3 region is CASSETSGLSSGANVLTF. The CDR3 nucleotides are TGCGCCAGCAGTGAGACTAGCGGGTTAAGCTCTGGGGCCAACGTCCTGACTTTC.